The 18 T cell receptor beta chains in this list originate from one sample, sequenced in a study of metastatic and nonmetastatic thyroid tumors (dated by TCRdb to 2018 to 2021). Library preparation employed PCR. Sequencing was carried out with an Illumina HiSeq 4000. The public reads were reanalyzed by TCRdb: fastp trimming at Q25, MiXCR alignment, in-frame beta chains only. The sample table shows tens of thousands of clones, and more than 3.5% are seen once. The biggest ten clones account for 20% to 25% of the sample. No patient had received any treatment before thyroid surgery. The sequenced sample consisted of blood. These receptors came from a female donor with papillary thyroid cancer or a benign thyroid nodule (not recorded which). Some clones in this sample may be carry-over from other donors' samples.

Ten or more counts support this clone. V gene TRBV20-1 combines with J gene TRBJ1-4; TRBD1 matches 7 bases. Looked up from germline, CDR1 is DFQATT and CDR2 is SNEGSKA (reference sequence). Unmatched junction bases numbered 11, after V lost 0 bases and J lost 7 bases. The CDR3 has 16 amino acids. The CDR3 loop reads CSARDLSRGYAEKLFF. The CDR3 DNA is TGCAGTGCTAGAGATTTGTCCAGGGGGTACGCTGAAAAACTGTTTTTT.

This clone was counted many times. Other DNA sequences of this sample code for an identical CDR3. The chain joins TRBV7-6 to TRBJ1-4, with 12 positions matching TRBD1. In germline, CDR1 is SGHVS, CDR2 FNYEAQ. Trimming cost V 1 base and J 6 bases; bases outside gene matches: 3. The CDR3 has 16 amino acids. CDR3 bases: TGTGCCAGCAGCTTAGAAGGGGACAGGGGGCATGAAAAACTGTTTTTT. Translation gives CASSLEGDRGHEKLFF.

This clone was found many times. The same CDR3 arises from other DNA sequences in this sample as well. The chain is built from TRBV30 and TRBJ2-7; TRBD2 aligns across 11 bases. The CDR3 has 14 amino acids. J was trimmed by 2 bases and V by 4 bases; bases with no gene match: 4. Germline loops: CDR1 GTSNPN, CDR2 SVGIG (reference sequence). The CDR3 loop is CAWTRTSGPYEQYF. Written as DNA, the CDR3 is TGTGCCTGGACGAGGACTAGCGGGCCCTACGAGCAGTACTTC.

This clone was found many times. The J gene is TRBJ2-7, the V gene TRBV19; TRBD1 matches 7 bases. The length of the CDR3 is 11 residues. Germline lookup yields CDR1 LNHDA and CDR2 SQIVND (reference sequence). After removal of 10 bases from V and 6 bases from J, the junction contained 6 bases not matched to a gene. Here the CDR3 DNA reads TGTGCCACGAATGACAGGGCCGAGCAGTACTTC. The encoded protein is CATNDRAEQYF.

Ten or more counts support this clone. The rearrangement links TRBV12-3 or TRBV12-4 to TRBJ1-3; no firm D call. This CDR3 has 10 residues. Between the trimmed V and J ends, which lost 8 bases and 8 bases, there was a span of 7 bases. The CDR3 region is CASYGDTIYF. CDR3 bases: TGTGCCAGCTATGGGGACACCATATATTTT.

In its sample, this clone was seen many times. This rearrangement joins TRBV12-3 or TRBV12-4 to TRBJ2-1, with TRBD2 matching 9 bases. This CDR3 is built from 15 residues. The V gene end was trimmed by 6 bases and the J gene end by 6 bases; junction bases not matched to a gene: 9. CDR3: CASSQSGRHTNEQFF. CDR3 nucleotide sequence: TGTGCCAGCAGCCAAAGCGGGAGGCACACCAATGAGCAGTTCTTC.

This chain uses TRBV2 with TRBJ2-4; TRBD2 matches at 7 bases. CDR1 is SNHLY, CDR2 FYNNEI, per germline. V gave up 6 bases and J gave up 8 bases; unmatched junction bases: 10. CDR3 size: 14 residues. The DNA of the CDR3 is TGTGCCAGCAGATGGTGGGCTGGGGGGGACATTCAGTACTTC. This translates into CASRWWAGGDIQYF.

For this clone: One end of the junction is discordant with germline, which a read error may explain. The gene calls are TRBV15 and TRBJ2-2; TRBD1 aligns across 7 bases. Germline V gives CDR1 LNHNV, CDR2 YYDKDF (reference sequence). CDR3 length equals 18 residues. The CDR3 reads CATIRDLPGQCNSGELFF. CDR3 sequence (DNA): TGTGCCACCATCAGAGACCTGCCGGGACAGTGTAATTCCGGGGAGCTGTTTTTT.

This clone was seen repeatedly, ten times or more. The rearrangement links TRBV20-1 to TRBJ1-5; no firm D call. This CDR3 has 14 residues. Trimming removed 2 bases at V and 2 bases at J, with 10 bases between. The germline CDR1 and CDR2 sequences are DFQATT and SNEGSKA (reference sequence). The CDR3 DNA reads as TGCAGTGCTAGAACTTCTGAGGGCAATCAGCCCCAGCATTTT. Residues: CSARTSEGNQPQHF.

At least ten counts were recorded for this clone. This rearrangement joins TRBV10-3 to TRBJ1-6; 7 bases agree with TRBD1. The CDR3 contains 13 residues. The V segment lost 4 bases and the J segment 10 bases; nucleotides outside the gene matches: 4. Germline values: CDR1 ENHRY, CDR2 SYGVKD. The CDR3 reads CAISVGGGSPLHF. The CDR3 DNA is TGTGCCATCAGTGTAGGGGGCGGGTCACCCCTCCACTTT.

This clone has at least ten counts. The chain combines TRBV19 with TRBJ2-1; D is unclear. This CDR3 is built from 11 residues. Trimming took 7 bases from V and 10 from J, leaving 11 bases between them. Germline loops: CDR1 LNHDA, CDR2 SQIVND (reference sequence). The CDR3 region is CASTLKGEQFF. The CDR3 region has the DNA TGTGCCAGTACCCTTAAAGGGGAGCAGTTCTTC.

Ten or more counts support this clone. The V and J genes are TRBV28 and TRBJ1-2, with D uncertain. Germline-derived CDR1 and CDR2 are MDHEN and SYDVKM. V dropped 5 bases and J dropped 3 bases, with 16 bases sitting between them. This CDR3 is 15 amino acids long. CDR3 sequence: CASSDFPGGDYGYTF. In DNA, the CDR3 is TGTGCCAGCAGTGACTTTCCGGGTGGCGACTATGGCTACACCTTC.

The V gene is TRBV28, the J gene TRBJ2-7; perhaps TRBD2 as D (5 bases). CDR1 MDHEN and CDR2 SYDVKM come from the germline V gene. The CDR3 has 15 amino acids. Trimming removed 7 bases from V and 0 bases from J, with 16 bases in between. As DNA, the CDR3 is TGTGCCAGCATCCCCGCGGGTCCCGTCTCCTACGAGCAGTACTTC. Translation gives CASIPAGPVSYEQYF.

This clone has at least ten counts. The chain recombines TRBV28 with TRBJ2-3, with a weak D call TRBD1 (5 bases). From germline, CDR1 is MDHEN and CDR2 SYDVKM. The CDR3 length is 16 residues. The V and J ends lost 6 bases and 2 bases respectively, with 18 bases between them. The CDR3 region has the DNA TGTGCCAGCAGGACAACAGGCGTTACAGACACAGATACGCAGTATTTT. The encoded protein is CASRTTGVTDTDTQYF.

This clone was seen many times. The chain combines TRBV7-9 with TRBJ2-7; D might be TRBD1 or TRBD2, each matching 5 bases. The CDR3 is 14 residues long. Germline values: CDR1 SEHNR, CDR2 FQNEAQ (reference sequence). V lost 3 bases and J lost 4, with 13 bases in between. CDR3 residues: CASSFMGPTYEQYF. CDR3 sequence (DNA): TGTGCCAGCAGCTTTATGGGACCAACTTACGAGCAGTACTTC. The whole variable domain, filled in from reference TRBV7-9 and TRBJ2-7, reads DTGVSQNPRHKITKRGQNVTFRCDPISEHNRLYWYRQTLGQGPEFLTYFQNEAQLEKSRLLSDRFSAERPKGSFSTLEIQRTEQGDSAMYLCASSFMGPTYEQYFGPGTRLTVT.

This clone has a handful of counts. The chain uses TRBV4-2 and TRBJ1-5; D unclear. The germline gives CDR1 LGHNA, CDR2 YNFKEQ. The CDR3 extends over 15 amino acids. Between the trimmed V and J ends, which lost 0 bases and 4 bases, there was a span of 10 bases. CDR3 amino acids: CASSQEHFLNQPQHF. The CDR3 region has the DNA TGTGCCAGCAGCCAAGAACATTTCTTGAATCAGCCCCAGCATTTT.

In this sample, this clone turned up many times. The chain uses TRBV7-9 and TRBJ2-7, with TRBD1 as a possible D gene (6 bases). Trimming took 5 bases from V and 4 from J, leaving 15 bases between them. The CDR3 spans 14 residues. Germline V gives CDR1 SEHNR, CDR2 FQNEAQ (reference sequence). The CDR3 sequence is CASSLGTRDYEQYF. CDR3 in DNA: TGTGCCAGCAGCCTCGGGACAAGAGATTACGAGCAGTACTTC.

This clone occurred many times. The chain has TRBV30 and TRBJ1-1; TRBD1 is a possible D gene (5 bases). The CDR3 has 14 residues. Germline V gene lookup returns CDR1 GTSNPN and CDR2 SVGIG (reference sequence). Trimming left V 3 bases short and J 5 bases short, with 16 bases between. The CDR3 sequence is CAWSRGRARTEAFF. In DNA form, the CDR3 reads TGTGCCTGGAGCCGGGGGAGGGCAAGGACTGAAGCTTTCTTT.